This T cell receptor beta chain was found in a study of blood T cell repertoires in COVID-19. Study information: The study drew acute and convalescent COVID-19 samples from the United States, Italy and Spain.

CDR3 size: 15 residues. Germline loops: CDR1 MDHEN, CDR2 SYDVKM. The V and J ends lost 2 bases and 7 bases, in that order; junction bases with no gene match: 7. Authors' data handling: Estimates of nucleated cell counts were drawn from the amplification of reference gene primers. Profiling relied on immunoSEQ multiplex PCR, and the TCRdb table lists in-frame clones only, not all of them. Clone size and the V and J calls come from that table; the DNA yielded D and trimming. The repertoire consists of 250,000 to 350,000 clones, with approximately 84% occurring once and the leading ten covering 1.4% to 1.5%.

Sequencing was performed on peripheral blood. The chain has TRBV28 and TRBJ2-2; 7 nucleotides line up with TRBD2. The TCR comes from a human donor with COVID-19, enrolled during active disease. The donor label of this sample is uncertain. The CDR3 reads CASSLLGEGHGELFF. CDR3 DNA: TGTGCCAGCAGTTTACTCGGGGAGGGGCACGGGGAGCTGTTTTTT.